These 19 T cell receptor beta chains were all obtained from the same sample, sequenced in a study of post-analysis software for immune sequencing data. Findings of the study overall: Compared with controls, patients had more of roughly five TRBV segments, including TRBV5-6, TRBV5-1 and TRBV20-1.

For these receptors, no antigen is known. Included in the TCR beta cDNA libraries were unique molecular identifiers. TCRdb reprocessed the PCR reads via MiXCR and lists one record per CDR3 protein. This sample carries 750,000 to 950,000 distinct CDR3 sequences, roughly 58% of them seen once, and the ten largest clones take 4% to 5.5%. What was sequenced was blood. The receptors were gathered from a girl between 10 and 17 years old with multiple sclerosis.

This clonotype was detected only a few times. The chain combines TRBV10-3 with TRBJ2-5, with TRBD1 matching 8 bases. This CDR3 comprises 13 residues. The junction had 2 bases not matched to a gene; V was cut back by 6 bases and J by 2 bases. From germline, CDR1 is ENHRY and CDR2 SYGVKD. This CDR3 is CAIRTGEQETQYF. In DNA form, the CDR3 reads TGTGCCATCAGGACAGGGGAACAAGAGACCCAGTACTTC.

About this clonotype: A read error may produce the germline difference seen at one junction end. The chain joins TRBV29-1 to TRBJ2-7; unclear D gene. The CDR3 has 13 residues. Per the germline V gene, CDR1 is SQVTM and CDR2 is ANQGSEA. The CDR3 reads CSVGNSLSYERYF. CDR3 coding DNA: TGCAGCGTTGGGAACAGCCTCTCCTACGAGCGGTACTTC.

This clonotype came up a few times. The rearrangement joins TRBV13 to TRBJ2-7, with D possibly TRBD1 on 6 matching bases. The germline V gene encodes CDR1 PRHDT and CDR2 FYEKMQ (reference sequence). The CDR3 totals 14 residues. V lost 5 bases to trimming and J lost 0 bases, with 11 bases between them. The CDR3 loop reads CASSITGPSYEQYF. CDR3 bases: TGTGCCAGCAGCATCACAGGGCCCTCCTACGAGCAGTACTTC.

This clonotype was found once. This rearrangement joins TRBV6-1 to TRBJ2-5; 9 positions match TRBD2. J lost 4 bases, V lost 5 bases, and 8 bases had no gene match. The germline V gene encodes CDR1 MNHNS and CDR2 SASEGT. The CDR3 covers 15 residues. This chain's CDR3 is CASSQVAGVGETQYF. The CDR3 DNA is TGTGCCAGCAGTCAAGTAGCGGGAGTGGGAGAGACCCAGTACTTC.

This clonotype has a handful of counts. The genes are TRBV2 and TRBJ2-4; TRBD2 aligns across 8 bases. This CDR3 has 15 amino acids. Trimming at V came to 3 bases and at J to 6 bases, leaving 7 bases not matched to a gene. Germline-derived CDR1 and CDR2 are SNHLY and FYNNEI. The CDR3 region is CASSDWGLVGNIQYF. The CDR3 DNA follows: TGTGCCAGCAGTGATTGGGGACTAGTTGGAAACATTCAGTACTTC.

This clonotype was observed a few times. The chain recombines TRBV6-1 with TRBJ2-5; TRBD2 aligns across 14 bases. TRBJ2-7 matches the DNA end more closely, so the J call is doubtful. Germline V lookup: CDR1 MNHNS, CDR2 SASEGT. CDR3 length: 16 amino acids. The CDR3 loop reads CASSDLKGLAGDEQYF. The CDR3 DNA sequence: TGTGCCAGCAGTGATCTTAAGGGACTAGCGGGAGACGAGCAGTACTTC.

In its sample, this clonotype was seen a few times. The chain employs TRBV9 and TRBJ2-1; D uncertain. The V end was cut by 0 bases, the J end by 4 bases, with 8 bases between. This CDR3 spans 14 amino acids. The germline V gene has CDR1 SGDLS and CDR2 YYNGEE. CDR3 sequence reads: CASSVAGVYNEQFF. As DNA, the CDR3 is TGTGCCAGCAGCGTAGCTGGGGTGTACAATGAGCAGTTCTTC.

The chain carries TRBV6-1 and TRBJ1-1; D remains unclear. Trimming removed 6 bases at V and 0 bases at J, with 17 bases between. The CDR3 length is 16 residues. The germline V gene encodes CDR1 MNHNS and CDR2 SASEGT. This chain's CDR3 is CASSQPRGSLNTEAFF. The CDR3 nucleotides are TGTGCCAGCAGCCAACCGCGTGGATCCTTGAACACTGAAGCTTTCTTT.

The chain couples TRBV5-5 to TRBJ2-4; 7 bases agree with TRBD1. The DNA matches TRBJ2-7 better at its end, which makes the J call doubtful. Germline V CDR1 and CDR2: SGHKS, YYEKEE (reference sequence). The CDR3 consists of 16 residues. Written as DNA, the CDR3 is TGTGCCAGCAGGAAAGCAAGAGGGGGCAATTCCTACGAGCAGTACTTC. It yields the protein CASRKARGGNSYEQYF.

The rearrangement links TRBV7-9 to TRBJ2-4; TRBD1 matches at 9 bases. The closer fit of TRBJ2-7 to the DNA end suggests the J call may be wrong. CDR3 length equals 16 residues. Germline-derived CDR1 and CDR2 are SEHNR and FQNEAQ (reference sequence). The chain's CDR3 is CASSLLGTGNSYEQYF. Written as DNA, the CDR3 is TGTGCCAGCAGCTTACTGGGGACAGGGAATTCCTACGAGCAGTACTTC.

This chain uses TRBV2 with TRBJ2-5; D unresolved. Looked up from germline, CDR1 is SNHLY and CDR2 is FYNNEI. The CDR3 runs to 14 residues. Between the trimmed V and J ends, which lost 7 bases and 0 bases, there was a span of 12 bases. CDR3 sequence reads: CASTARIYQETQYF. CDR3 nucleotides: TGTGCCAGCACTGCCAGGATTTACCAAGAGACCCAGTACTTC.

The CDR3 sequence is CASSDPPTYEQYF. As DNA, the CDR3 is TGTGCCAGCAGTGACCCCCCCACCTACGAGCAGTACTTC. The V gene is TRBV25-1, the J gene TRBJ2-7; D unclear. The CDR3 length is 13 residues. Trimming pared 3 bases from V and 2 bases from J, leaving 8 bases between. The germline V gene has CDR1 MGHDK and CDR2 SYGVNS.

This clonotype was seen only a few times. The genes are TRBV12-3 or TRBV12-4 and TRBJ2-7; D assignment may be TRBD1 or TRBD2 (6 bases each). V lost 1 base to trimming and J lost 2 bases, with 12 bases between them. This CDR3 spans 15 amino acids. The CDR3 sequence: CASSLGGAPPYEQYF. The CDR3 coding sequence is TGTGCCAGCAGTTTAGGGGGGGCACCCCCCTACGAGCAGTACTTC.

The chain couples TRBV7-9 to TRBJ1-2; D remains ambiguous. The germline CDR1 and CDR2 sequences are SEHNR and FQNEAQ (reference sequence). Trimming left V 1 base short and J 4 bases short, with 13 bases between. This CDR3 is 15 amino acids long. CDR3 region: CASSLDGNSGYGYTF. CDR3 DNA sequence: TGTGCCAGCAGCTTAGACGGGAATAGTGGCTATGGCTACACCTTC. Based on the CDR3 plus reference TRBV7-9 and TRBJ1-2, the full variable domain is DTGVSQNPRHKITKRGQNVTFRCDPISEHNRLYWYRQTLGQGPEFLTYFQNEAQLEKSRLLSDRFSAERPKGSFSTLEIQRTEQGDSAMYLCASSLDGNSGYGYTFGSGTRLTVV.

The count of this clonotype is one. The junction and the germline gene differ at one end; a read error may be behind it. The rearrangement joins TRBV12-3 or TRBV12-4 to TRBJ2-3; 11 bases match TRBD2. This CDR3 spans 16 amino acids. This chain's CDR3 is CASSSFASGRTDTQYF. The CDR3 DNA reads as TGTGCCAGCAGCTCATTTGCTAGCGGGAGGACAGATACGCAATATTTT.

The rearrangement uses TRBV6-6 and TRBJ2-5; 7 nucleotides agree with TRBD2. The J call may be in error: the DNA end matches TRBJ2-7 better. CDR1 MNHNY and CDR2 SVGAGI come from the germline V gene (reference sequence). The CDR3 has 16 residues. The chain's CDR3 is CASSYYTSATTYEQYF. CDR3 sequence (DNA): TGTGCCAGCAGTTACTACACTAGCGCCACAACCTACGAGCAGTACTTC.

V and J are TRBV7-2 and TRBJ2-5, with D unclear. The CDR3 totals 14 residues. Germline CDR1 and CDR2: SGHTA and FQGNSA. V shed 5 bases and J shed 11 bases, with 21 bases lying between them. CDR3 sequence: CASSPSRPRVEQYF. CDR3 bases: TGTGCCAGCAGCCCCTCGAGGCCCAGAGTGGAGCAGTACTTC.

This sequence joins TRBV4-2 and TRBJ2-4, with 10 bases aligning to TRBD2. The DNA end favors TRBJ2-7, so the J call may be wrong. Germline loops: CDR1 LGHNA, CDR2 YNFKEQ. The CDR3 has 15 residues. In DNA, the CDR3 is TGTGCCAGCAGCCTAGGACTAGCGGTGGAGTTCGAGCAGTACTTC. This gives the protein CASSLGLAVEFEQYF.

This clonotype was found a few times. The chain employs TRBV5-1 and TRBJ2-5, with D possibly called TRBD1 or TRBD2 (5 bases each). The CDR3 has 14 amino acids. V lost 7 bases and J lost 5, with 18 bases in between. Germline V gene lookup returns CDR1 SGHRS and CDR2 YFSETQ. CDR3 coding DNA: TGCGCCAGCCGCCCCAGAGGGGCGCCGGAGACCCAGTACTTC. It is translated as CASRPRGAPETQYF. Full variable domain (remainder filled in from reference TRBV5-1 and TRBJ2-5): KAGVTQTPRYLIKTRGQQVTLSCSPISGHRSVSWYQQTPGQGLQFLFEYFSETQRNKGNFPGRFSGRQFSNSRSEMNVSTLELGDSALYLCASRPRGAPETQYFGPGTRLLVL.